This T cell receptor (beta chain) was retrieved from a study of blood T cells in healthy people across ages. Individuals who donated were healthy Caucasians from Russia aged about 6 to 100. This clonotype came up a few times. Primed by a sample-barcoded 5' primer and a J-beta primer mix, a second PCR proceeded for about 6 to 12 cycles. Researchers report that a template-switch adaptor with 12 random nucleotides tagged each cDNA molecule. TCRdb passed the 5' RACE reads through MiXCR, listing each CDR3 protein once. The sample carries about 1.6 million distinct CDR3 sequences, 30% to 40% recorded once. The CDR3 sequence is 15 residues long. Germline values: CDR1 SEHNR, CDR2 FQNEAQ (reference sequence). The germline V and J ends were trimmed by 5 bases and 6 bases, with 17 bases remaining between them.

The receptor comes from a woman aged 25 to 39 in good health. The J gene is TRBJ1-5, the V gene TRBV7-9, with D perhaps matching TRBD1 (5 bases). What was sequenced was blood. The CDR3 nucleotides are TGTGCCAGCAGCGTGGGGACCGGGGAAGGTCAGCCCCAGCATTTT. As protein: CASSVGTGEGQPQHF.